The clone carrying this TCR beta chain appeared a single time. This sample is part of a study of CD8 T cells in Susac syndrome. TEMRA cells were FACS-enriched, and CD8+ and CD4+ T cells were isolated negatively. V was cut by 0 bases and J by 5 bases, with 8 bases left in between. There are 14 residues in the CDR3. CDR1 PRHDT and CDR2 FYEKMQ come from the germline V gene (reference sequence). When the RNA was reverse transcribed, random hexamers were used with an input of about 0.5 to 1 ug. Across 54 Vbeta and 13 Jbeta, immunoSEQ multiplex PCR amplified TCR beta CDR3. Via MiXCR, TCRdb re-called the immunoSEQ multiplex PCR reads, giving one row per CDR3 protein. The table lists 250,000 to 300,000 distinct CDR3 sequences, roughly 85% of them singletons.

The sample was CD8+ T cells from PBMCs. The chain is built from TRBV13 and TRBJ2-1; no clear D gene. The receptor comes from a human donor with multiple sclerosis. CDR3 coding DNA: TGTGCCAGCAGCTTAGGGGGTAGAGACAATGAGCAGTTCTTC. Its translation is CASSLGGRDNEQFF.